Following are 27 T cell receptor beta chains from one sample sequenced in a study of T cell responses to AZD1222 COVID-19 vaccine. Sequencing used immunoSEQ multiplex PCR; TCRdb keeps in-frame clones, though not all of them. The table shows 80,000 to 95,000 clones, with about 90% occurring only once. The sequencing here drew on peripheral blood, taken on day 0 of AZD1222 vaccination. Receptors were obtained from an adult in good health.

This chain uses TRBV27 with TRBJ2-2; D is unresolved. Germline-derived CDR1 and CDR2 are MNHEY and SMNVEV (reference sequence). There are 16 residues in the CDR3. Trimming stripped 3 bases from V and 0 bases from J, with 11 bases between. The CDR3 region is CASSFLGFANTGELFF. For the CDR3, the DNA is TGTGCCAGCAGTTTCTTGGGGTTTGCGAACACCGGGGAGCTGTTTTTT.

The rearrangement uses TRBV27 and TRBJ1-2, with D possibly matching TRBD1 (5 bases). This CDR3 is built from 15 residues. V was shortened by 4 bases and J by 5 bases, with 17 bases between the two germline ends. Germline CDR1 reads MNHEY; CDR2 reads SMNVEV (reference sequence). The CDR3 DNA follows: TGTGCCAGCAGTTCGACAGATAGTTATCCTTATGGCTACACCTTC. Its protein is CASSSTDSYPYGYTF.

This chain joins TRBV6-5 and TRBJ1-1; 8 positions match TRBD1. The length of the CDR3 is 12 residues. CDR1 is MNHEY, CDR2 SVGAGI, per germline. V trimming: 6 bases; J trimming: 8 bases; junction bases outside the gene matches: 5. This CDR3 is CASSRTGLEAFF. In nucleotides, the CDR3 is TGTGCCAGCAGCAGGACAGGGTTAGAAGCTTTCTTT.

The V gene is TRBV6-2 or TRBV6-3, the J gene TRBJ1-1; D gene ambiguous. Germline V gives CDR1 MNHEY, CDR2 SVGEGT. CDR3 length equals 13 residues. The V end was cut by 3 bases, the J end by 4 bases, with 9 bases between. This CDR3 reads CASSYEVGTEAFF. The CDR3 bases are TGTGCCAGCAGTTATGAGGTGGGCACTGAAGCTTTCTTT.

In this sample, this clone turned up once. The rearrangement joins TRBV7-9 to TRBJ2-2; the D is unclear. The CDR3 extends over 14 amino acids. CDR1 is SEHNR, CDR2 FQNEAQ, per germline (reference sequence). V was shortened by 5 bases and J by 7 bases, with 14 bases between the two germline ends. CDR3 residues: CASSPSSWVGELFF. CDR3 DNA: TGTGCCAGCAGCCCAAGTAGCTGGGTCGGGGAGCTGTTTTTT.

The chain couples TRBV29-1 to TRBJ1-2, with D maybe TRBD1 (6 bases). Germline V gene lookup returns CDR1 SQVTM and CDR2 ANQGSEA. The CDR3 runs to 14 residues. Trimming took off 1 base at V and 6 bases at J, with 15 bases between the two ends. The CDR3: CSVEVFGGANGYTF. In DNA form, the CDR3 reads TGCAGCGTTGAAGTTTTCGGGGGCGCGAATGGCTACACCTTC.

The gene calls are TRBV3-1 (or the pseudogene TRBV3-2) and TRBJ1-1, with D perhaps TRBD1 (6 bases). CDR3 length: 13 residues. With 2 bases removed from V and 4 bases from J, the gap between germline ends came to 8 bases. The germline CDR1 and CDR2 sequences are LGHDT and YNNKEL (reference sequence). The CDR3 DNA is TGTGCCAGCAGCCAAATCAGGGGCACTGAAGCTTTCTTT. Protein sequence: CASSQIRGTEAFF.

The table lists this clone with a few counts. The chain uses TRBV7-9 and TRBJ1-2; D not resolved. The germline CDR1 and CDR2 sequences are SEHNR and FQNEAQ (reference sequence). V was clipped by 0 bases and J by 4 bases, with 6 bases between them. CDR3 length: 13 residues. The CDR3 DNA reads TGTGCCAGCAGCTTAGCAGGGTCCTATGGCTACACCTTC. Its translation is CASSLAGSYGYTF.

CDR3: CSASPSGSNEQFF. The CDR3 region has the DNA TGCAGTGCTAGTCCCAGCGGGAGCAATGAGCAGTTCTTC. V usage is TRBV20-1 and J usage is TRBJ2-1; 8 bases line up with TRBD2. CDR1 DFQATT and CDR2 SNEGSKA come from the germline V gene (reference sequence). The CDR3 has 13 residues. The J segment lost 6 bases and the V segment lost 3 bases, leaving 4 bases of the junction unmatched.

The chain couples TRBV4-3 to TRBJ2-1, with D uncertain. From germline, CDR1 is LGHNA and CDR2 YSLEER. Trimming removed 4 bases from V and 2 bases from J, with 15 bases in between. This CDR3 is 16 amino acids long. In DNA, the CDR3 is TGCGCCAGCAGCCCCCAAGGAGAGATCGCCTACAATGAGCAGTTCTTC. Translated, it gives CASSPQGEIAYNEQFF.

The V gene is TRBV7-9, the J gene TRBJ2-7; 7 nucleotides agree with TRBD1. V was clipped by 1 base and J by 6 bases; unmatched bases: 9. CDR3 length: 15 amino acids. Germline V gives CDR1 SEHNR, CDR2 FQNEAQ (reference sequence). This chain's CDR3 is CASSLGEGAAREQYF. In DNA, the CDR3 is TGTGCCAGCAGCTTAGGTGAGGGGGCTGCTCGCGAGCAGTACTTC.

This chain links TRBV24-1 with TRBJ2-7, with no clear D. From germline, CDR1 is KGHDR and CDR2 SFDVKD. CDR3 size: 11 residues. Trimming shortened V by 3 bases and J by 5 bases, and 4 bases separated the two germline ends. The CDR3 region is CATSDRDEQYF. The CDR3 nucleotides are TGTGCCACCAGTGATAGGGACGAGCAGTACTTC.

This chain connects TRBV28 to TRBJ2-3; D remains unclear. This CDR3 region has 11 residues. Germline CDR1 is MDHEN and CDR2 is SYDVKM. The V end lost 4 bases, the J end lost 8 bases, and 7 bases lay between the germline ends. The CDR3 spells CASSSVLTQYF. DNA for the CDR3: TGTGCCAGCAGTTCAGTACTTACGCAGTATTTT. Full variable domain (outside the CDR3, taken from reference TRBV28 and TRBJ2-3): DVKVTQSSRYLVKRTGEKVFLECVQDMDHENMFWYRQDPGLGLRLIYFSYDVKMKEKGDIPEGYSVSREKKERFSLILESASTNQTSMYLCASSSVLTQYFGPGTRLTVL.

The chain couples TRBV5-1 to TRBJ2-7; 11 nucleotides match TRBD2. After removal of 3 bases from V and 5 bases from J, the junction contained 7 bases not matched to a gene. Germline CDR1 reads SGHRS; CDR2 reads YFSETQ. This CDR3 region has 15 residues. CDR3 sequence (DNA): TGCGCCAGCAGCTGGTCGACTAGCGGGAACCACGAGCAGTACTTC. Translation: CASSWSTSGNHEQYF. Using reference TRBV5-1 and TRBJ2-7 for the parts outside the CDR3, the full variable domain is KAGVTQTPRYLIKTRGQQVTLSCSPISGHRSVSWYQQTPGQGLQFLFEYFSETQRNKGNFPGRFSGRQFSNSRSEMNVSTLELGDSALYLCASSWSTSGNHEQYFGPGTRLTVT.

This sequence joins TRBV19 and TRBJ2-2; 11 nucleotides align to TRBD2. The germline CDR1 and CDR2 sequences are LNHDA and SQIVND (reference sequence). CDR3 size: 16 residues. With V trimmed by 6 bases and J by 5 bases, 8 bases remained unmatched. CDR3 in amino acids: CASRTDSGRATGELFF. The CDR3 DNA reads TGTGCCAGTAGGACGGATAGCGGGAGGGCTACCGGGGAGCTGTTTTTT.

The chain has TRBV6-5 and TRBJ1-1; no firm D call. CDR1 is MNHEY, CDR2 SVGAGI, per germline. The CDR3 runs to 14 residues. V dropped 4 bases and J dropped 7 bases, with 16 bases sitting between them. CDR3 region: CASSLRSLGLEAFF. The CDR3 DNA sequence: TGTGCCAGCAGTTTACGATCCTTGGGCCTTGAAGCTTTCTTT.

The chain joins TRBV2 to TRBJ2-5, with TRBD1 matching over 10 bases. This CDR3 spans 15 amino acids. Germline assignment: CDR1 SNHLY and CDR2 FYNNEI. The trim removed 1 base at V and 5 bases at J, leaving 4 bases unmatched. Here the CDR3 reads CASSEGTGGWETQYF. The CDR3, as DNA: TGTGCCAGCAGTGAAGGGACAGGGGGGTGGGAGACCCAGTACTTC.

The genes are TRBV28 and TRBJ1-6; D is ambiguous. The CDR3 length is 17 residues. With 8 bases removed from V and 4 bases from J, the gap between germline ends came to 21 bases. Looked up from germline, CDR1 is MDHEN and CDR2 is SYDVKM. The CDR3 region is CASLPPPRLLYNSPLHF. CDR3 coding DNA: TGTGCCAGCCTTCCCCCACCTCGACTCCTTTATAATTCACCCCTCCACTTT.

The chain has TRBV28 and TRBJ2-2; 7 bases match TRBD2. Unmatched junction bases numbered 2, after V lost 1 base and J lost 6 bases. The V gene's germline CDR1 is MDHEN and CDR2 SYDVKM. CDR3 length: 14 residues. CDR3 in DNA: TGTGCCAGCAGTTTATCGGGGGGAGCCGGGGAGCTGTTTTTT. Translating it yields CASSLSGGAGELFF.

The chain is built from TRBV12-3 or TRBV12-4 and TRBJ2-7; 8 bases align to TRBD1. This CDR3 is built from 13 residues. Unmatched junction bases numbered 3, after V lost 3 bases and J lost 5 bases. The chain's CDR3 is CASSLDRVHEQYF. The CDR3 DNA is TGTGCCAGCAGTTTGGACAGGGTCCACGAGCAGTACTTC.

This CDR3 reads CASSPLGTGDTEAFF. DNA for the CDR3: TGTGCCAGCAGCCCCTTGGGGACAGGGGACACTGAAGCTTTCTTT. The chain uses TRBV13 and TRBJ1-1; 10 bases align to TRBD1. Germline-derived CDR1 and CDR2 are PRHDT and FYEKMQ (reference sequence). The CDR3 consists of 15 residues. Trimming removed 5 bases from V and 3 bases from J; junction bases left unmatched: 6.

The V and J genes are TRBV5-6 and TRBJ2-5, with 7 bases fitting TRBD2. The CDR3 is 16 amino acids. The J segment lost 2 bases and the V segment lost 6 bases, leaving 13 bases of the junction unmatched. Germline V gives CDR1 SGHDT, CDR2 YYEEEE. In nucleotides, the CDR3 is TGTGCCAGCATTCCCTGGGGAGCGGGGTATCAAGAGACCCAGTACTTC. Amino acid sequence: CASIPWGAGYQETQYF.

V is TRBV9 and J is TRBJ2-3; unclear D gene. With 0 bases removed from V and 2 bases from J, the gap between germline ends came to 7 bases. The germline gives CDR1 SGDLS, CDR2 YYNGEE. The CDR3 sequence is 14 residues long. The CDR3 DNA sequence: TGTGCCAGCAGCGTAGCGACGTCCACAGATACGCAGTATTTT. Translating it yields CASSVATSTDTQYF.

The chain has TRBV7-3 and TRBJ2-1; D ambiguous. The V end lost 0 bases, the J end lost 8 bases, and 8 bases lay between the germline ends. This CDR3 is built from 13 residues. Germline-derived CDR1 and CDR2 are SGHTA and FQGTGA. Written as DNA, the CDR3 is TGTGCCAGCAGCTTAACCAAATTGGATGAGCAGTTCTTC. It translates to CASSLTKLDEQFF.

The chain combines TRBV19 with TRBJ2-7, with 7 bases identical to TRBD1. CDR1 and CDR2 (germline): LNHDA, SQIVND (reference sequence). The junction had 6 bases not matched to a gene; V was cut back by 4 bases and J by 3 bases. The CDR3 has 14 residues. CDR3 protein: CASSTQGSGYEQYF. DNA for the CDR3: TGTGCCAGTAGTACACAGGGGAGTGGCTACGAGCAGTACTTC.

This chain joins TRBV19 and TRBJ1-2, with D perhaps matching TRBD1 (5 bases). The CDR3 is 13 residues long. Germline V gene lookup returns CDR1 LNHDA and CDR2 SQIVND (reference sequence). The ends were cut back, 3 bases at V and 6 bases at J, with 11 bases in the middle. CDR3 DNA: TGTGCCAGTAGTATGATGGGAGGGGATGGCTACACCTTC. It codes for CASSMMGGDGYTF.

The rearrangement joins TRBV4-3 to TRBJ2-7, with D perhaps being TRBD1 or TRBD2 (5 bases each). Germline CDR1 is LGHNA and CDR2 is YSLEER. The V and J ends lost 0 bases and 6 bases respectively, with 12 bases between them. The CDR3 extends over 14 amino acids. The CDR3 nucleotides are TGCGCCAGCAGCCAAGATCTTATGAGGGGCGAGCAGTACTTC. Amino acid sequence: CASSQDLMRGEQYF.